This TCR beta chain was retrieved from a study of T-cell memory formation after mild COVID-19. Study conclusions and caveats: In pre-infection memory, a portion of responding clones appeared, which suggested that cross-reactive memory joined.

In the case of this clonotype: What it recognizes is unknown.

CDR3 length: 14 amino acids. CDR1 is SGHRS and CDR2 is YFSETQ in the germline V gene. With V trimmed by 4 bases and J by 4 bases, 7 bases remained unmatched. It was 5'RACE with constant-segment primers that produced the TCR alpha and TCR beta cDNA libraries, which carried sample barcodes and UMIs. TCRdb re-analysed the 5' RACE reads in MiXCR, keeping a single row per CDR3 protein. Here the sample spans about 290,000 distinct CDR3 sequences, roughly 15% being singletons. The chain carries TRBV5-1 and TRBJ2-7; 8 nucleotides line up with TRBD2. The receptor's source is a man aged 18 to 30 who had mild COVID-19 (a few samples of this study predate the infection). Cell type and time point are not known. The sequenced sample was PBMCs or a T cell subset sorted from them (not recorded which). Here the CDR3 DNA reads TGCGCCAGCAGCCCGGGAGGGCGGAGGTACGAGCAGTACGTC. Protein product: CASSPGGRRYEQYV.